The 3 T cell receptor beta chains reported below all come from one sample, sequenced in a study of T-cell reconstitution after alpha-beta-depleted transplantation in children. As it was prepared, the TCRbeta library received unique molecular identifiers. TCRdb redid the calling of the PCR reads with MiXCR, one entry per CDR3 protein. The top ten clones hold under 40% of a sample with roughly 220,000 distinct CDR3 sequences, around 7.7% of them seen once. The sample was PBMCs, mostly from graft donor cells, taken 360 days after TCRalphabeta/CD19-depleted stem cell transplant. Every receptor here comes from a male patient under 10 years old who had a stem cell transplant for acute myeloid leukemia, so the T cells may come from the graft donor.

This clonotype occurred a few times. The chain employs TRBV4-3 and TRBJ2-7; TRBD1 matches at 8 bases. Trimming removed 3 bases from V and 1 base from J; junction bases left unmatched: 8. This CDR3 has 16 residues. Germline CDR1 is LGHNA and CDR2 is YSLEER. The CDR3 spells CASSQDRATISYEQYF. Written as DNA, the CDR3 is TGCGCCAGCAGCCAGGACAGGGCAACTATATCCTACGAGCAGTACTTC.

This clonotype was seen a few times. The J gene is TRBJ2-5, the V gene TRBV5-1, with 7 bases lining up with TRBD2. The CDR3 has 13 amino acids. Losses at the gene ends were 3 bases for V and 2 bases for J; bases not matched to a gene: 1. Germline V gene lookup returns CDR1 SGHRS and CDR2 YFSETQ. In DNA, the CDR3 is TGCGCCAGCAGCTGGCGGGGGCAAGAGACCCAGTACTTC. Encoded protein: CASSWRGQETQYF.

The table lists this clonotype with many counts. The chain recombines TRBV6-5 with TRBJ2-3; D gene ambiguous. Germline V gene sequence: CDR1 MNHEY, CDR2 SVGAGI. CDR3 length equals 15 residues. Trimming took 0 bases from V and 4 from J, leaving 11 bases between them. The DNA for the CDR3 is TGTGCCAGCAGTTACTCGAGTGAGATCTCAGATACGCAGTATTTT. Translated, it gives CASSYSSEISDTQYF.